This passage covers 31 T cell receptor beta chains from one sample sequenced in a study of T cells after yellow fever vaccination. One entry per CDR3 protein results from TCRdb running MiXCR on the 5' RACE reads. The sample records a few hundred thousand distinct CDR3 sequences, around 17% being singletons. The specimen was PBMCs, collected around 5 days after the first yellow fever vaccination. Every receptor here comes from a man between 18 and 29 years old who received the YFV17D yellow fever vaccine.

This rearrangement joins TRBV20-1 to TRBJ2-3; a weak D match, TRBD2 (6 bases). V lost 6 bases and J lost 2, with 12 bases in between. This CDR3 comprises 13 residues. Germline V lookup: CDR1 DFQATT, CDR2 SNEGSKA (reference sequence). DNA of the CDR3: TGCAGTGCGGACGGCGGGGCCACAGATACGCAGTATTTT. The encoded protein is CSADGGATDTQYF.

This chain's CDR3 is CSARDRGSSYNEQFF. CDR3 nucleotide sequence: TGCAGTGCTAGAGATCGAGGGAGCTCCTACAATGAGCAGTTCTTC. V usage is TRBV20-1 and J usage is TRBJ2-1, with a weak D call TRBD2 (5 bases). Germline V gene lookup returns CDR1 DFQATT and CDR2 SNEGSKA (reference sequence). The CDR3 runs to 15 residues. Trimming removed 0 bases from V and 0 bases from J, with 9 bases in between.

This clonotype was counted only a few times. The chain is built from TRBV7-6 and TRBJ2-1, with no clear D. Germline V gene lookup returns CDR1 SGHVS and CDR2 FNYEAQ. The ends were cut back, 5 bases at V and 7 bases at J, with 15 bases in the middle. This CDR3 region has 14 residues. The CDR3 is CASSPDENLNEQFF. Here the CDR3 DNA reads TGTGCCAGCAGCCCTGACGAGAACCTTAATGAGCAGTTCTTC.

In DNA, the CDR3 is TGTGCCAGCAGCCCAATTCCGGGTTATAGCAATCAGCCCCAGCATTTT. It codes for CASSPIPGYSNQPQHF. This rearrangement joins TRBV7-2 to TRBJ1-5; D call uncertain. This CDR3 has 16 amino acids. The V and J ends lost 5 bases and 0 bases respectively, with 14 bases between them. Germline-derived CDR1 and CDR2 are SGHTA and FQGNSA.

This clonotype was found a few times. The genes are TRBV7-9 and TRBJ1-1, with TRBD1 matching over 7 bases. V lost 1 base to trimming and J lost 8 bases; unmatched junction nucleotides: 13. The CDR3 loop spans 16 amino acids. Germline assignment: CDR1 SEHNR and CDR2 FQNEAQ (reference sequence). This chain's CDR3 is CASSLDRGRGDSEAFF. The DNA of the CDR3 is TGTGCCAGCAGCTTAGACCGCGGCAGGGGGGACTCGGAAGCTTTCTTT.

This clonotype was observed a few times. The V gene is TRBV20-1, the J gene TRBJ2-3, with D perhaps matching TRBD2 (6 bases). V lost 3 bases and J lost 3, with 13 bases in between. CDR1 DFQATT and CDR2 SNEGSKA come from the germline V gene (reference sequence). The CDR3 covers 14 residues. This CDR3 is CSARTGLATDTQYF. The CDR3 DNA is TGCAGTGCTAGGACGGGGCTAGCGACAGATACGCAGTATTTT.

This clonotype was detected a few times. This chain connects TRBV5-6 to TRBJ1-1; D is uncertain. The germline V gene encodes CDR1 SGHDT and CDR2 YYEEEE. Trimming left V 8 bases short and J 5 bases short, with 22 bases between. The CDR3 has 15 amino acids. The CDR3 sequence is CARPSPYTVWTEAFF. CDR3 nucleotides: TGTGCCAGACCAAGCCCCTATACGGTCTGGACTGAAGCTTTCTTT.

A few counts support this clonotype. The chain uses TRBV11-2 and TRBJ2-1; 10 nucleotides agree with TRBD1. V was clipped by 8 bases and J by 3 bases; unmatched bases: 4. The CDR3 consists of 14 residues. Germline V gene data show CDR1 as SGHAT and CDR2 as FQNNGV. The CDR3 sequence: CASQTGGFYNEQFF. The DNA for the CDR3 is TGTGCCAGCCAGACAGGGGGCTTCTACAATGAGCAGTTCTTC.

This clonotype was observed a handful of times. V is TRBV6-5 and J is TRBJ2-7; D gene ambiguous. The CDR3 totals 12 residues. The V and J ends lost 7 bases and 10 bases respectively, with 17 bases between them. In germline, CDR1 is MNHEY, CDR2 SVGAGI. DNA for the CDR3: TGTGCCAGCACCCCCGATCGGCTCAACCAGTACTTC. The encoded protein is CASTPDRLNQYF.

Only a few counts were recorded for this clonotype. The rearrangement uses TRBV19 and TRBJ2-1; 9 bases map to TRBD1. The CDR3 extends over 16 amino acids. CDR1 LNHDA and CDR2 SQIVND come from the germline V gene (reference sequence). V lost 3 bases to trimming and J lost 4 bases; unmatched junction nucleotides: 7. CDR3 coding DNA: TGTGCCAGTAGTATCAAAACCGGGACAGGGTACAATGAGCAGTTCTTC. Encoded protein: CASSIKTGTGYNEQFF.

This clonotype came up a few times. V usage is TRBV28 and J usage is TRBJ2-3; 9 bases map to TRBD2. This CDR3 contains 14 residues. Germline lookup yields CDR1 MDHEN and CDR2 SYDVKM. The J segment lost 6 bases and the V segment lost 4 bases, leaving 5 bases of the junction unmatched. This CDR3 reads CASSSGLARDTQYF. CDR3 DNA: TGTGCCAGCAGTTCGGGACTAGCTCGTGATACGCAGTATTTT.

The chain links TRBV7-2 to TRBJ1-4, with a weak D call TRBD1 (5 bases). The CDR3 runs to 16 residues. Germline values: CDR1 SGHTA, CDR2 FQGNSA. V was pared by 4 bases and J by 5 bases, with 17 bases between. The CDR3 here is CASSSGTGAPNEKLFF. The CDR3 DNA reads TGTGCCAGCAGCTCCGGGACCGGGGCCCCAAATGAAAAACTGTTTTTT.

Only a few counts were recorded for this clonotype. The rearrangement joins TRBV5-6 to TRBJ2-7, with D possibly TRBD1 on 5 matching bases. CDR1 and CDR2 from the germline V gene are SGHDT and YYEEEE. The CDR3 runs 12 residues. V gave up 3 bases and J gave up 4 bases, with 8 bases separating them. The CDR3 region is CASSSGQYEQYV. The CDR3 bases are TGTGCCAGCAGCTCCGGACAATACGAGCAGTACGTC.

V is TRBV7-6 and J is TRBJ2-2; no clear D gene. The germline V and J ends were trimmed by 0 bases and 8 bases, with 4 bases remaining between them. CDR1 SGHVS and CDR2 FNYEAQ come from the germline V gene. The CDR3 extends over 12 amino acids. The CDR3 nucleotides are TGTGCCAGCAGCTTAGCGTGGGGGGAGCTGTTTTTT. This sequence encodes CASSLAWGELFF.

This clonotype was found many times. The J gene is TRBJ2-1, the V gene TRBV6-7; weak D call: TRBD1 (5 bases). TRBV6-7 falls under the ORF class, with uncertain function. Trimming left V 3 bases short and J 10 bases short, with 10 bases between. The CDR3 runs 12 residues. This chain's CDR3 is CASSYTAGEQFF. As DNA, the CDR3 is TGTGCCAGCAGTTATACCGCAGGGGAGCAGTTCTTC.

The chain links TRBV5-6 to TRBJ1-6, with D unresolved. The CDR3 covers 14 residues. Germline V lookup: CDR1 SGHDT, CDR2 YYEEEE. Deletions cut 0 bases from V and 6 bases from J, with 7 bases between. CDR3 residues: CASSLVGSNSPLHF. DNA for the CDR3: TGTGCCAGCAGCTTGGTTGGGAGTAATTCACCCCTCCACTTT.

This clonotype turned up a few times. The chain carries TRBV18 and TRBJ2-5; D gene uncertain. Germline CDR1 KGHSH, CDR2 LQKENI. The CDR3 is 17 residues long. V lost 4 bases and J 0 bases, leaving 18 bases between the germline ends. The CDR3 loop reads CASSLTKGYRDQETQYF. The DNA of the CDR3 is TGTGCCAGCTCACTGACCAAAGGTTACCGGGACCAAGAGACCCAGTACTTC. The whole variable domain, filled in from reference TRBV18 and TRBJ2-5, reads NAGVMQNPRHLVRRRGQEARLRCSPMKGHSHVYWYRQLPEEGLKFMVYLQKENIIDESGMPKERFSAEFPKEGPSILRIQQVVRGDSAAYFCASSLTKGYRDQETQYFGPGTRLLVL.

This clonotype occurred a few times. CDR3 loop: CASSTGTEQETQYF. In DNA form, the CDR3 reads TGTGCCAGCAGCACCGGGACCGAACAAGAGACCCAGTACTTC. The rearrangement uses TRBV21-1 and TRBJ2-5; the listed D gene, TRBD1, was not tested against the DNA. TRBV21-1 is an annotated pseudogene. The CDR3 is 14 residues long.

This clonotype has just a few counts. The CDR3 DNA sequence: TGTGCCAGCAGCCAAGATGTAGCGGGGGCCTACAATGAGCAGTTCTTC. This codes for CASSQDVAGAYNEQFF. The chain employs TRBV3-1 and TRBJ2-1; TRBD2 matches at 9 bases. CDR3 size: 16 residues. V was pared by 0 bases and J by 2 bases, with 2 bases of the junction left unmatched. Germline CDR1 and CDR2: LGHDT and YNNKEL (reference sequence).

This clonotype was counted only a few times. The J gene is TRBJ1-1, the V gene TRBV4-1, with a tentative D call TRBD1 (6 bases). CDR1 and CDR2 from the germline V gene are MGHRA and YSYEKL. CDR3 size: 15 residues. V lost 3 bases and J lost 10, with 21 bases in between. The CDR3: CASSHYKGGRGAAFF. CDR3 bases: TGCGCCAGCAGCCACTATAAAGGGGGGCGAGGAGCAGCTTTCTTT.

On this clonotype itself: At one of its ends the junction is not consistent with the germline gene, which may arise from a read error. In nucleotides, the CDR3 is TGTGCCAGCACCCAACATATCAGGGAGACTAGCGAGTTCTACAATGAGCAGTTCTTC. Its protein is CASTQHIRETSEFYNEQFF. The rearrangement joins TRBV3-1 to TRBJ2-1, with 8 bases lining up with TRBD2. This CDR3 comprises 19 residues. Germline assignment: CDR1 LGHDT and CDR2 YNNKEL (reference sequence).

This clonotype was observed a handful of times. The V and J genes are TRBV6-2 or TRBV6-3 and TRBJ2-5, with 11 bases fitting TRBD2. This CDR3 has 16 residues. Trimming cost V 4 bases and J 1 base; bases outside gene matches: 5. The V gene's germline CDR1 is MNHEY and CDR2 SVGEGT. CDR3 coding DNA: TGTGCCAGCAGTTTGGGACTAGCGGAGCTCCAAGAGACCCAGTACTTC. Its protein product is CASSLGLAELQETQYF.

The gene calls are TRBV6-1 and TRBJ2-5, with TRBD1 matching 8 bases. V was pared by 6 bases and J by 3 bases, with 6 bases of the junction left unmatched. This CDR3 region has 14 residues. Germline V lookup: CDR1 MNHNS, CDR2 SASEGT. CDR3 region: CASSPATGEETQYF. The CDR3 DNA follows: TGTGCCAGCAGCCCCGCGACAGGGGAAGAGACCCAGTACTTC.

The V call is TRBV5-8, the J call TRBJ2-5; the D gene is possibly TRBD1 (6 bases). The germline V and J ends were trimmed by 0 bases and 5 bases, with 14 bases remaining between them. CDR3 length: 15 amino acids. Germline CDR1 is SGHTS and CDR2 is YDEGEE. The CDR3 sequence: CASSLAGTQRETQYF. As DNA, the CDR3 is TGTGCCAGCAGCTTGGCCGGGACACAGAGGGAGACCCAGTACTTC.

This clonotype was detected a few times. The chain couples TRBV6-5 to TRBJ2-5; possible D gene TRBD1, 6 bases. Trimming removed 2 bases from V and 5 bases from J, with 15 bases in between. The CDR3 runs to 15 residues. Germline loops: CDR1 MNHEY, CDR2 SVGAGI. CDR3: CASSYAQGSRETQYF. The DNA of the CDR3 is TGTGCCAGCAGTTACGCACAGGGATCCCGGGAGACCCAGTACTTC.

The chain employs TRBV2 and TRBJ2-4; 10 positions agree with TRBD1. The germline V gene encodes CDR1 SNHLY and CDR2 FYNNEI. V dropped 4 bases and J dropped 9; count of bases not matched to a gene: 6. CDR3 length: 14 residues. The CDR3 DNA follows: TGTGCCAGCAGTGCCCAGACAGGGGGCGGCATTCAGTACTTC. It codes for CASSAQTGGGIQYF.

The chain employs TRBV4-3 and TRBJ2-2, with D possibly being TRBD2 (6 bases). Per the germline V gene, CDR1 is LGHNA and CDR2 is YSLEER. V was shortened by 3 bases and J by 3 bases, with 14 bases between the two germline ends. The length of the CDR3 is 16 residues. CDR3 residues: CASSQGRWRDTGELFF. For the CDR3, the DNA is TGCGCCAGCAGCCAGGGGAGGTGGCGGGACACCGGGGAGCTGTTTTTT.

This clonotype came up a few times. This rearrangement joins TRBV28 to TRBJ2-3, with no clear D. Trimming stripped 6 bases from V and 9 bases from J, with 13 bases between. Germline CDR1 is MDHEN and CDR2 is SYDVKM. This CDR3 has 12 amino acids. The DNA of the CDR3 is TGTGCCAGCAGGGGCCCCATCGGCACGCAGTATTTT. Residues: CASRGPIGTQYF.

This clonotype was observed a handful of times. The chain joins TRBV9 to TRBJ2-7; D unclear. CDR1 and CDR2 (germline): SGDLS, YYNGEE. V was cut by 0 bases and J by 5 bases, with 12 bases left in between. This CDR3 contains 14 residues. The CDR3, as DNA: TGTGCCAGCAGCGTAGGGGCCTCGGCACACGAGCAGTACGTC. Protein: CASSVGASAHEQYV.

The chain links TRBV11-3 to TRBJ2-3; 8 positions agree with TRBD2. The CDR3 length is 15 residues. CDR1 SGHNT and CDR2 YENEEA come from the germline V gene. V lost 5 bases, J lost 3 bases, and 7 bases stayed unmatched. The CDR3 nucleotides are TGTGCCAGCAGCCCGGGGGGGCGCTCGACAGATACGCAGTATTTT. Translated, it gives CASSPGGRSTDTQYF.

V and J are TRBV7-2 and TRBJ2-3, with 10 bases matching TRBD1. This CDR3 has 17 residues. Germline loops: CDR1 SGHTA, CDR2 FQGNSA. Trimming took 5 bases from V and 2 from J; bases not matched to a gene: 10. The CDR3 bases are TGTGCCAGCAGCCTCCCACGGGACAGGGGATCCACAGATACGCAGTATTTT. It codes for CASSLPRDRGSTDTQYF.